This entry lists 14 T cell receptor beta chains sequenced from one sample in a study of molecular identifiers for immune sequencing clone quantification (dated by TCRdb to the late 2010s). Library preparation was by PCR. TCRdb lists the instrument as Illumina HiSeq 4000. TCRdb reprocessing: public reads trimmed at Q25 with fastp, clones called with MiXCR, in-frame beta chains kept. Each entry is one CDR3 protein sequence, shown with its most common DNA and genes. Across this sample there are about 68,000 distinct CDR3 sequences, with 15% to 20% seen only once. The ten largest clones take up approximately 1.5% of the sample. The sequenced sample was naive CD8+ T cells from blood, with Jurkat cell RNA spiked in. The cell subset or site label for this specimen denotes: FACS-sorted CD8+CD4-CCR7+CD45RA+ naive T cells. Source of these receptors: a human donor in good health. Some libraries in this study had Jurkat cell RNA spiked in.

The chain carries TRBV19 and TRBJ2-3, with D perhaps assigned TRBD1 or TRBD2 (5 bases each). V lost 4 bases and J lost 2, with 7 bases in between. The CDR3 is made up of 13 amino acids. Per germline, CDR1 LNHDA and CDR2 SQIVND (reference sequence). CDR3 sequence (DNA): TGTGCCAGTAGTAAGGGACCCACAGATACGCAGTATTTT. As protein: CASSKGPTDTQYF.

Ten or more counts support this clonotype. V gene TRBV4-2 combines with J gene TRBJ2-7; 9 positions agree with TRBD2. Trimming cost V 0 bases and J 2 bases; bases outside gene matches: 8. Germline assignment: CDR1 LGHNA and CDR2 YNFKEQ. The CDR3 sequence is 17 residues long. Here the CDR3 reads CASSQESAGGGTYEQYF. The CDR3 DNA sequence: TGTGCCAGCAGCCAAGAATCGGCGGGAGGGGGAACCTACGAGCAGTACTTC.

Worth noting for this clonotype: Just one base apart from a much larger clone, this may be a read error. The CDR3 does not end in the conserved phenylalanine or tryptophan, so this is likely a read error. The rearrangement uses TRBV30 and TRBJ1-1, with D hard to call. Germline assignment: CDR1 GTSNPN and CDR2 SVGIG (reference sequence). The V and J ends lost 4 bases and 0 bases respectively, with 3 bases between them. The length of the CDR3 is 11 residues. The chain's CDR3 is CAWIVNTEAFS. The CDR3 bases are TGTGCCTGGATCGTGAACACTGAAGCTTTCTCT.

This clonotype has a count of ten or more. The chain carries TRBV6-5 and TRBJ1-1; 8 bases are shared with TRBD1. With 6 bases clipped from V and 3 bases from J, the junction kept 3 bases outside the gene matches. Looked up from germline, CDR1 is MNHEY and CDR2 is SVGAGI. The CDR3 is 13 amino acids. In DNA form, the CDR3 reads TGTGCCAGCAGCTCGACAGGGGACACTGAAGCTTTCTTT. Translated: CASSSTGDTEAFF.

This clonotype was recorded many times. The CDR3 region has the DNA TGTGCCAGCAGTGAACAGGGAGGAAAACTGTTTTTT. It is translated as CASSEQGGKLFF. The chain joins TRBV2 to TRBJ1-4; a possible D gene is TRBD1 (5 bases). Germline lookup yields CDR1 SNHLY and CDR2 FYNNEI. V lost 2 bases, J lost 10 bases, and 8 bases lay in between. The CDR3 extends over 12 amino acids.

The V and J genes are TRBV12-3 or TRBV12-4 and TRBJ1-2; no definite D call. V lost 1 base to trimming and J lost 5 bases, with 14 bases between them. This CDR3 region has 15 residues. The CDR3 loop reads CASSLDFPPLYGYTF. The DNA of the CDR3 is TGTGCCAGCAGTTTAGACTTCCCTCCCTTATATGGCTACACCTTC.

On this clonotype: Since a much larger clone is just one base distant, this may be a read error. The CDR3 region has the DNA TGTGCCGGCGGACAAGGGACTAGCGGGAGCTATGAGCAGTTCTTC. Translated: CAGGQGTSGSYEQFF. The chain combines TRBV11-2 with TRBJ2-1; TRBD2 matches 14 bases. The ends lost 11 bases at V and 8 bases at J; junction bases unmatched: 11. CDR3 size: 15 residues. Looked up from germline, CDR1 is SGHAT and CDR2 is FQNNGV.

In its sample, this clonotype was seen many times. The gene calls are TRBV11-2 and TRBJ1-1, with D possibly matching TRBD1 (5 bases). Looked up from germline, CDR1 is SGHAT and CDR2 is FQNNGV. Trimming cost V 1 base and J 8 bases, with 20 bases left between them. The CDR3 has 16 residues. CDR3 sequence (DNA): TGTGCCAGCAGCTTAGTTTTGCCAGGGCCGGGACTGGAAGCTTTCTTT. Translation: CASSLVLPGPGLEAFF.

This clonotype was observed a handful of times. The V and J genes are TRBV7-9 and TRBJ2-6, with D hard to call. CDR1 and CDR2 (germline): SEHNR, FQNEAQ (reference sequence). Between the trimmed V and J ends, which lost 5 bases and 0 bases, there was a span of 11 bases. This CDR3 has 16 residues. The CDR3 loop is CASSARSSSGANVLTF. In DNA, the CDR3 is TGTGCCAGCAGCGCAAGATCAAGCTCTGGGGCCAACGTCCTGACTTTC.

The V and J genes are TRBV2 and TRBJ1-5, with 7 bases that match TRBD1. Trimming at V came to 5 bases and at J to 3 bases, leaving 16 bases not matched to a gene. The germline V gene encodes CDR1 SNHLY and CDR2 FYNNEI. The CDR3 covers 18 residues. CDR3 nucleotide sequence: TGTGCCAGCAGTTCCTCGTCCCTGGGACAGAATTACAATCAGCCCCAGCATTTT. The encoded protein is CASSSSSLGQNYNQPQHF.

At least ten counts were recorded for this clonotype. The CDR3 coding sequence is TGTGCCAGCAGTTTCGGGACGTTGGGCCAGCCCCAGCATTTT. Protein product: CASSFGTLGQPQHF. The chain combines TRBV28 with TRBJ1-5; D possibly corresponds to TRBD1 (5 bases). This CDR3 has 14 residues. Per the germline V gene, CDR1 is MDHEN and CDR2 is SYDVKM. V lost 3 bases and J 7 bases, leaving 13 bases between the germline ends.

In its sample, this clonotype was seen many times. The rearrangement links TRBV2 to TRBJ1-1; D gene uncertain. V lost 5 bases, J lost 1 base, and 5 bases lay in between. Germline V gene sequence: CDR1 SNHLY, CDR2 FYNNEI. The CDR3 has 12 amino acids. The CDR3: CASSSSNTEAFF. In nucleotides, the CDR3 is TGTGCCAGCAGTTCGTCGAACACTGAAGCTTTCTTT. Based on the CDR3 plus reference TRBV2 and TRBJ1-1, the full variable domain is EPEVTQTPSHQVTQMGQEVILRCVPISNHLYFYWYRQILGQKVEFLVSFYNNEISEKSEIFDDQFSVERPDGSNFTLKIRSTKLEDSAMYFCASSSSNTEAFFGQGTRLTVV.

The rearrangement uses TRBV7-7 and TRBJ2-5; 8 bases match TRBD1. This CDR3 spans 15 amino acids. Germline CDR1 reads SSHAT; CDR2 reads FNYEAQ (reference sequence). Trimming cost V 3 bases and J 1 base; bases outside gene matches: 4. DNA for the CDR3: TGTGCCAGCAGCTTCCGACAGGGGACCCAAGAGACCCAGTACTTC. Translated, it gives CASSFRQGTQETQYF.

The rearrangement links TRBV7-8 to TRBJ2-2; maybe TRBD2 (5 bases). Trimming shortened V by 1 base and J by 6 bases, and 15 bases separated the two germline ends. The CDR3 covers 16 residues. CDR1 SGHVS and CDR2 FQNEAQ come from the germline V gene. The CDR3 DNA reads TGTGCCAGCAGCTTAGGTTTCAGGAGGTATGCCGGGGAGCTGTTTTTT. Its protein product is CASSLGFRRYAGELFF.